The entry below describes one T cell receptor beta chain. Its antigen is not identified. This sample stems from a study of early stage breast cancer tumors. The study, taken as a whole, reports: Commonly generated sequences made up most enriched TCRB sequences shared between patients.

Blood replicates held 0.5 ug DNA, tumor or normal breast about 1.5 ug, two each. Measured with immunoSEQ multiplex PCR; TCRdb has only the in-frame clones, and not every one. The sample holds fewer than 30,000 clones, about 80% seen once. The CDR3 runs 12 residues. Germline V gene lookup returns CDR1 LNHDA and CDR2 SQIVND (reference sequence). Trimming pared 3 bases from V and 7 bases from J, leaving 10 bases between. The receptor was isolated from a person in their sixties with breast cancer. The material sequenced was blood. This rearrangement joins TRBV19 to TRBJ2-7; D is unresolved. The CDR3 loop is CASSIPSREQYF. In DNA, the CDR3 is TGTGCCAGTAGTATCCCGTCGCGAGAGCAGTACTTC. The variable domain in full, with the rest retrieved from reference TRBV19 and TRBJ2-7, is DGGITQSPKYLFRKEGQNVTLSCEQNLNHDAMYWYRQDPGQGLRLIYYSQIVNDFQKGDIAEGYSVSREKKESFPLTVTSAQKNPTAFYLCASSIPSREQYFGPGTRLTVT.